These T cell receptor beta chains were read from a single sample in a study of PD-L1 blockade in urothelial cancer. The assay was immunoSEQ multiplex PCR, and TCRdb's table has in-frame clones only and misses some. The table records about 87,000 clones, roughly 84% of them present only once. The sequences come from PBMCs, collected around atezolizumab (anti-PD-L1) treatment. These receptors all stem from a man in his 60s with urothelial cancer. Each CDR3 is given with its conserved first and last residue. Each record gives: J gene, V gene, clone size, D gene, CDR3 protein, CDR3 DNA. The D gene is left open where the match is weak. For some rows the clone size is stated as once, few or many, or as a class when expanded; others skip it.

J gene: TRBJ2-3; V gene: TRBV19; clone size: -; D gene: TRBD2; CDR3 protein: CASSINSGGTDTQYF; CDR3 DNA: TGTGCCAGTAGTATCAATAGCGGGGGCACAGATACGCAGTATTTT
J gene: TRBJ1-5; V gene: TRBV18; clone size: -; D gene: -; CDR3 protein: CASSHSVDRLNSNQPQHF; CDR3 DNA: TGTGCCAGCTCACACAGCGTCGACAGGCTAAATAGCAATCAGCCCCAGCATTTT
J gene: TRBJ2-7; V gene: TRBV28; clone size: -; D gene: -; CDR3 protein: CASLSNTYEQYF; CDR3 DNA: TGTGCCAGCCTTTCAAACACCTACGAGCAGTACTTC
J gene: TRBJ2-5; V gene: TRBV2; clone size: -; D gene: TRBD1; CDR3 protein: CASMETGLSETQYF; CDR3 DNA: TGTGCCAGCATGGAGACAGGGCTTTCAGAGACCCAGTACTTC
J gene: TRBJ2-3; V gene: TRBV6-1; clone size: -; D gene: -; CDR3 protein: CASSEYTDTQYF; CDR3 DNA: TGTGCCAGCAGTGAATACACAGATACGCAGTATTTT
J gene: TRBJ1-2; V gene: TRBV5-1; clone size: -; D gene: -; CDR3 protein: CASSLVAGRLEVYGYTF; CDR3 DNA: TGCGCCAGCAGCTTGGTGGCCGGACGTCTGGAGGTCTATGGCTACACCTTC
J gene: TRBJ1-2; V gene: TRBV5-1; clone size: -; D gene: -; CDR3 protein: CASSLSLAGEKGYTF; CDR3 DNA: TGCGCCAGCAGCTTGTCATTGGCGGGAGAAAAAGGCTACACCTTC
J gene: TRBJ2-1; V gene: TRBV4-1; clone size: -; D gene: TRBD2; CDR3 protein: CASSQDSGAYNEQFF; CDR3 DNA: TGCGCCAGCAGCCAAGATAGCGGGGCATACAATGAGCAGTTCTTC
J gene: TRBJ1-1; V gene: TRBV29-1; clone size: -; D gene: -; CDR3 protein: CSASNKDSWVEAFF; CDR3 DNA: TGCAGCGCTTCAAATAAGGACAGTTGGGTTGAAGCTTTCTTT
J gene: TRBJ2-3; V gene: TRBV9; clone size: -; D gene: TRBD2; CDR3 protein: CASSARGLAGVVTDTQYF; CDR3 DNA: TGTGCCAGCAGCGCCCGGGGACTAGCGGGGGTGGTCACAGATACGCAGTATTTT
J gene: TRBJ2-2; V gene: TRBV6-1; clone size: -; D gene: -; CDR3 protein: CASRIYFNTGELFF; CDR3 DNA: TGTGCCAGCAGGATCTACTTTAACACCGGGGAGCTGTTTTTT
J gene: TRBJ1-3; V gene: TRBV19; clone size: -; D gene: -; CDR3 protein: CASSISLASGNTIYF; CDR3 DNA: TGTGCCAGTAGTATATCGCTGGCCTCTGGAAACACCATATATTTT
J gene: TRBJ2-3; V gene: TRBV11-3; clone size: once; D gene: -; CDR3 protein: CASSSQEVDTQYF; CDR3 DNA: TGTGCCAGCAGCTCCCAGGAGGTAGATACGCAGTATTTT
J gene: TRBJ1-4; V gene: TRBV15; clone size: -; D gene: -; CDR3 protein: CATSREYRVGAANEKLFF; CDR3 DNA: TGTGCCACCAGCAGAGAGTACAGGGTGGGAGCGGCTAATGAAAAACTGTTTTTT
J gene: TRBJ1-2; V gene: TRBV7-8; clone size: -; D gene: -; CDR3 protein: CASSFTPGQVVSYTF; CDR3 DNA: TGTGCCAGCAGCTTCACTCCGGGACAAGTGGTGAGCTACACCTTC
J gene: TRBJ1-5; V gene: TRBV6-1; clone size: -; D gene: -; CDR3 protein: CASSVVDSNQPQHF; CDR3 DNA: TGTGCCAGCAGTGTTGTAGATAGCAATCAGCCCCAACATTTT
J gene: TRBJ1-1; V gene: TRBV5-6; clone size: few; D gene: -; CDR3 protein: CASSLEGGRRMNTEAFF; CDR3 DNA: TGTGCCAGCAGCTTGGAAGGCGGGCGGCGGATGAACACTGAAGCTTTCTTT
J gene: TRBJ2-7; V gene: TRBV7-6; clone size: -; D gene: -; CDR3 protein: CASSFAPGRRVDEQYF; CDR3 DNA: TGTGCCAGCAGCTTTGCTCCGGGAAGGAGGGTGGACGAGCAGTACTTC
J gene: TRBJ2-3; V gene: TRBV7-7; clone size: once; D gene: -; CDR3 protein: CASSLRPPDTQYF; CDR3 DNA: TGTGCCAGCAGCCTCCGTCCCCCAGATACGCAGTATTTT
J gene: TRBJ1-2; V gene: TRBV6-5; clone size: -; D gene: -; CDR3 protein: CASRRTVNYGYTF; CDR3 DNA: TGTGCCAGCAGGAGGACAGTTAACTATGGCTACACCTTC
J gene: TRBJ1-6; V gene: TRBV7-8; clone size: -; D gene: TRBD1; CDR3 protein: CASSLGQGLMSPLHF; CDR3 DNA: TGTGCCAGCAGCTTAGGACAGGGTTTAATGTCACCCCTCCACTTT
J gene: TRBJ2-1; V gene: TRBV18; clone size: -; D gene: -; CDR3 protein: CASSLEGGNEQFF; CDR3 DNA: TGTGCCAGCTCGCTAGAAGGGGGCAATGAGCAGTTCTTC
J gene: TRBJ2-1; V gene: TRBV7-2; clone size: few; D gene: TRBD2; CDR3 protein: CASSLRGTRSLGTYNEQFF; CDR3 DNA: TGTGCCAGCAGCTTACGGGGGACTAGATCTCTCGGGACCTACAATGAGCAGTTCTTC
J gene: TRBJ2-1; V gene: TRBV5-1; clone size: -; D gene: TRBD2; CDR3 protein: CASSLVSGGRTLNNEQFF; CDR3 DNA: TGCGCCAGCAGCTTGGTTAGTGGCGGGAGGACACTCAACAATGAGCAGTTCTTC
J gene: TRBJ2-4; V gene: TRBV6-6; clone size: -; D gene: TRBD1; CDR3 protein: CASSSNTADRVPQYF; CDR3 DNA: TGTGCCAGCAGTTCGAATACCGCTGACAGGGTCCCGCAGTACTTC